This is a list of T cell receptor beta chains from one sample in a study of blood T cells in healthy people across ages. TCRdb reanalysed the 5' RACE reads using MiXCR and keeps one entry per CDR3 protein. The table records almost 800,000 distinct CDR3 sequences, over 45% of them present only once. Material: blood. The source of these receptors is a man aged 25 to 40 in good health. CDR3s include the opening cysteine and the closing phenylalanine or tryptophan. The D gene is left open where the match is weak. Where a row states a size, it is once, few, many or the class of an expanded clone; other rows omit it.

cdr3_nt cdr3_aa j_call clone_size d_call v_call
TGTGCCAGCAGTAAACATTCTAGCGGGAGTGGCTCCTACAATGAGCAGTTCTTC CASSKHSSGSGSYNEQFF TRBJ2-1 few TRBD2 TRBV28
TGTGCCAGCAGGCAGGGGTCCTACGAGCAGTACTTC CASRQGSYEQYF TRBJ2-7 NA NA TRBV28
TGTGCCAGCAGTCTACGTGGACAGGGATCGGGCTATGGCTACACCTTC CASSLRGQGSGYGYTF TRBJ1-2 NA TRBD1 TRBV12-3/TRBV12-4
TGCAGTGCTCTTTCGATCCTAGCGGGGGGCTACAATGAGCAGTACTTC CSALSILAGGYNEQYF TRBJ2-7 NA TRBD2 TRBV20-1
TGTGCCACTACGACTGAGTCCCACTACGAGCAGTACTTC CATTTESHYEQYF TRBJ2-7 NA NA TRBV2
TGTGCCAGCAGTTACTTTCAAGATGAGCAGTACTTC CASSYFQDEQYF TRBJ2-7 NA NA TRBV6-6
TGTGCCAGCAGTCCTATCGGTGGACAGGGGGCCTACGAGCAGTACTTC CASSPIGGQGAYEQYF TRBJ2-7 NA TRBD1 TRBV6-1
TGTGCCAGCAGACTTAGCGGAGACTCCTACGAGCAGTACTTC CASRLSGDSYEQYF TRBJ2-7 NA NA TRBV6-1
TGTGCCAGCAGCCAAGACGCGCGGAATGAGCAGTACTTC CASSQDARNEQYF TRBJ2-7 NA NA TRBV3-1
TGTGCCAGCAGCTTAGAGACTAGCGGACACGAGACCCAGTACTTC CASSLETSGHETQYF TRBJ2-5 NA TRBD2 TRBV7-2
TGTGCCGCCGACAGGGGGGTTCACACCGAAGCTTTCTTT CAADRGVHTEAFF TRBJ1-1 NA TRBD1 TRBV15
TGCAGTGCAGAGGCTAACTCGGGGGGATCCTACGAGCAGTACTTC CSAEANSGGSYEQYF TRBJ2-7 NA TRBD2 TRBV20-1
TGCAGTGCAAGGGACCGCTGGCAGGGGTACTTC CSARDRWQGYF TRBJ2-5 NA NA TRBV20-1
TGTGCCAGCAGCTTAGGGACTAGCGGGAGCCTAAACATTCAGTACTTC CASSLGTSGSLNIQYF TRBJ2-4 NA TRBD2 TRBV7-8
TGTGCCAGCAGCTCCGGGCAGGGGTGCGAGCAGTACTTC CASSSGQGCEQYF TRBJ2-7 NA NA TRBV7-3
TGTGCCATCAGCCCCGGACAGGGCGGCGTTGTGTTTGAAGCTTTCTTT CAISPGQGGVVFEAFF TRBJ1-1 many TRBD1 TRBV10-3
TGCGCCAGCAGCCTGGGCCTTAGCGGACATGGCTACACCTTC CASSLGLSGHGYTF TRBJ1-2 once NA TRBV5-1
TGTGCCAGCAGTTCGGCCGACTCCTACGAGCAGTACTTC CASSSADSYEQYF TRBJ2-7 NA NA TRBV28
TGTGCCAGCAGTGACTCACCTAGCGGGGAAACAGATACGCAGTATTTT CASSDSPSGETDTQYF TRBJ2-3 NA TRBD2 TRBV6-4
TGTGCCAGCAGAAATCAGAGGGCGGAAAAACTGTTTTTT CASRNQRAEKLFF TRBJ1-4 NA NA TRBV6-5
TGCGCCAGCAGGGAGGACGGTCTGGTGAGCTACACCTTC CASREDGLVSYTF TRBJ1-2 once NA TRBV5-1
TGTGCCAGCAGTTTAAGGGTGAGGATTTCACCCCTCCACTTT CASSLRVRISPLHF TRBJ1-6 NA NA TRBV12-3/TRBV12-4